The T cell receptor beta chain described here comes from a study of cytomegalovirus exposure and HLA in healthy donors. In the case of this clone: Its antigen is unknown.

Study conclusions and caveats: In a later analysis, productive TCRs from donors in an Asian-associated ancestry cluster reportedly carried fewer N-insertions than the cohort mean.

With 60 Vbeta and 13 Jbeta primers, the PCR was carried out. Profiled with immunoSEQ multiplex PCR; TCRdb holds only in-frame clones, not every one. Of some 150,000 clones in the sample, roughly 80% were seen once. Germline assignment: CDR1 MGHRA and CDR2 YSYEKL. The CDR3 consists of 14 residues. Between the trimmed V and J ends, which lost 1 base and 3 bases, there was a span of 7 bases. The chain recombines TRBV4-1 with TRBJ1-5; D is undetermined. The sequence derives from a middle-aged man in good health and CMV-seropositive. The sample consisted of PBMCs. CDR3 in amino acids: CASSQGGDNQPQHF. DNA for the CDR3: TGCGCCAGCAGCCAAGGCGGAGACAATCAGCCCCAGCATTTT.